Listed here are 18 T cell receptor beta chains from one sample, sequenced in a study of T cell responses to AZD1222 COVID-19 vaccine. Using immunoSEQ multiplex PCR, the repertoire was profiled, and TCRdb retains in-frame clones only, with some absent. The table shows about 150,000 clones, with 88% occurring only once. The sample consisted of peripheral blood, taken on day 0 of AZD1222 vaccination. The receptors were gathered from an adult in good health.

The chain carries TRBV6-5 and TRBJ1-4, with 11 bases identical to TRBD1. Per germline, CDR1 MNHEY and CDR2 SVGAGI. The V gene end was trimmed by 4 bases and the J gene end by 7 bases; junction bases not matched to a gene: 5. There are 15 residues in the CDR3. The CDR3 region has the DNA TGTGCCAGCAGTTTCCGGACAGGGGGCAGTGAAAAACTGTTTTTT. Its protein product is CASSFRTGGSEKLFF.

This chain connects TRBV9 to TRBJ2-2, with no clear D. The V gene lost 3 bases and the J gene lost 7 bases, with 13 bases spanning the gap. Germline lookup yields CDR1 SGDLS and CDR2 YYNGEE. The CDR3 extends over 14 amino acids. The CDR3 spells CASSAHTRGGELFF. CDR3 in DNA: TGTGCCAGCAGCGCCCACACCCGAGGCGGGGAGCTGTTTTTT.

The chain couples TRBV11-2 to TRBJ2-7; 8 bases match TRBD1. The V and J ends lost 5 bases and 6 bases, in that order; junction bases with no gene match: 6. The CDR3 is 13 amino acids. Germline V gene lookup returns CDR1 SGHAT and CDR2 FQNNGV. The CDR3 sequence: CASSMGTGGEQYF. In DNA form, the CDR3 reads TGTGCCAGCAGCATGGGAACAGGGGGCGAGCAGTACTTC.

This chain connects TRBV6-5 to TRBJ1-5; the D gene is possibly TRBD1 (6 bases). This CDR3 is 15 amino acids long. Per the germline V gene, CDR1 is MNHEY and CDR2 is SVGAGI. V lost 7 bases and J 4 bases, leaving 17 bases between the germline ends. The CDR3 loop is CASKGGWGPNQPQHF. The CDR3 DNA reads TGTGCCAGCAAGGGGGGCTGGGGCCCTAATCAGCCCCAGCATTTT.

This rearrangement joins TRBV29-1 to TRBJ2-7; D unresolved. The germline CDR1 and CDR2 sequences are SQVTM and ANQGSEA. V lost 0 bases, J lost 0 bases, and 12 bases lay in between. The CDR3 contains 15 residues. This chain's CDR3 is CSVEDLTGSSYEQYF. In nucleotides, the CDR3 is TGCAGCGTTGAAGACTTGACTGGAAGCTCCTACGAGCAGTACTTC.

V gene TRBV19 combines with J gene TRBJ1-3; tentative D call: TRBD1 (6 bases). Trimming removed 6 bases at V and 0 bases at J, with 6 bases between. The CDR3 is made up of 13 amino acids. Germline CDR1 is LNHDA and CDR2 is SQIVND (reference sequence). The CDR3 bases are TGTGCCAGTAGGGACAGCTCTGGAAACACCATATATTTT. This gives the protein CASRDSSGNTIYF.

The CDR3 DNA sequence: TGTGCCAGTAAGAGACAGCAGAGCTATGGCTACACCTTC. It codes for CASKRQQSYGYTF. The chain has TRBV19 and TRBJ1-2, with D perhaps matching TRBD1 (5 bases). Germline values: CDR1 LNHDA, CDR2 SQIVND (reference sequence). This CDR3 is 13 amino acids long. V lost 7 bases and J lost 4, with 13 bases in between. Complete variable domain (other parts from reference TRBV19 and TRBJ1-2): DGGITQSPKYLFRKEGQNVTLSCEQNLNHDAMYWYRQDPGQGLRLIYYSQIVNDFQKGDIAEGYSVSREKKESFPLTVTSAQKNPTAFYLCASKRQQSYGYTFGSGTRLTVV.

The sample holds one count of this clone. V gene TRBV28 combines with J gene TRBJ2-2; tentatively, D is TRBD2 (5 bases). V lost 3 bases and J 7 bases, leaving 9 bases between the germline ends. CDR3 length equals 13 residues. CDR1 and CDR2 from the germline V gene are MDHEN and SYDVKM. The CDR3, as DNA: TGTGCCAGCAGTTTGGGGAGTATCGGGGAGCTGTTTTTT. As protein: CASSLGSIGELFF.

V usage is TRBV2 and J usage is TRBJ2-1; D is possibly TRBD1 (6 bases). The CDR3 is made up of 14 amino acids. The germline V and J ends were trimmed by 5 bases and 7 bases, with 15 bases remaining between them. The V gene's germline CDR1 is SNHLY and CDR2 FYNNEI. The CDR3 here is CASSSRWGQNEQFF. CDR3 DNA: TGTGCCAGCAGTTCCCGGTGGGGGCAGAATGAGCAGTTCTTC.

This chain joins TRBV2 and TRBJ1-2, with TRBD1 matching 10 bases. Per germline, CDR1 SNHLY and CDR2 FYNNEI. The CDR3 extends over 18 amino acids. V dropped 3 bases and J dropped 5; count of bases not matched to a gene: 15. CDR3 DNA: TGTGCCAGCAGTGACCCCGGGACAGGGGATCGTTGGCCATATGGCTACACCTTC. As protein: CASSDPGTGDRWPYGYTF.

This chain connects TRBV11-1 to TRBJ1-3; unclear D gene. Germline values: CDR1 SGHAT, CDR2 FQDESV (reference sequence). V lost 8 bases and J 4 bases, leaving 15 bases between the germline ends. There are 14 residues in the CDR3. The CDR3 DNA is TGTGCCAGCTCGTTGGGGTCTTCAGGAAACACCATATATTTT. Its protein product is CASSLGSSGNTIYF.

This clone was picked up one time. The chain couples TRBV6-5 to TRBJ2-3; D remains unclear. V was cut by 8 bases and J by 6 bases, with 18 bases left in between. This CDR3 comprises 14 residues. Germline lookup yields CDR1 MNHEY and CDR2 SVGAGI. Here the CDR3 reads CASGSLTASDTQYF. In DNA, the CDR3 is TGTGCCAGCGGCAGCCTGACGGCCTCCGATACGCAGTATTTT.

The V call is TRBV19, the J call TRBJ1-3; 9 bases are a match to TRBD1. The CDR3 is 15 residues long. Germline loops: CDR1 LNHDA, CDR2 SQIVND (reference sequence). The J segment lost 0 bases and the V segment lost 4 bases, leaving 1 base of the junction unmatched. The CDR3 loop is CASSRDRDSGNTIYF. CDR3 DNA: TGTGCCAGTAGTAGGGACAGGGACTCTGGAAACACCATATATTTT.

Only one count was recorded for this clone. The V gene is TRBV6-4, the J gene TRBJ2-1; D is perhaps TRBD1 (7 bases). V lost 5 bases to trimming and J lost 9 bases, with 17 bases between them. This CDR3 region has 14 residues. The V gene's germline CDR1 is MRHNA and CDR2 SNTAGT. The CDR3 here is CASSQQGGMGEQFF. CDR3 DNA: TGTGCCAGCAGTCAGCAGGGGGGAATGGGTGAGCAGTTCTTC.

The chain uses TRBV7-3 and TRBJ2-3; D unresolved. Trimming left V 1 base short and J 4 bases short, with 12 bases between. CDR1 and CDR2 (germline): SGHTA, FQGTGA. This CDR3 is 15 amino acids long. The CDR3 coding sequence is TGTGCCAGCAGCTTAATAGGCTCTGCCCCAGATACGCAGTATTTT. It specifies CASSLIGSAPDTQYF. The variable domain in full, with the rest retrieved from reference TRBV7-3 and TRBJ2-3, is GAGVSQTPSNKVTEKGKYVELRCDPISGHTALYWYRQSLGQGPEFLIYFQGTGAADDSGLPNDRFFAVRPEGSVSTLKIQRTERGDSAVYLCASSLIGSAPDTQYFGPGTRLTVL.

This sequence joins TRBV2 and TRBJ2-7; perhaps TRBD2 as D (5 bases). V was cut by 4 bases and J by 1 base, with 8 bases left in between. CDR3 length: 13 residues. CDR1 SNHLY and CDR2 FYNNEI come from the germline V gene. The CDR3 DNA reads TGTGCCAGCAGTGTCGGGGTATCCTACGAGCAGTACTTC. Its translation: CASSVGVSYEQYF.

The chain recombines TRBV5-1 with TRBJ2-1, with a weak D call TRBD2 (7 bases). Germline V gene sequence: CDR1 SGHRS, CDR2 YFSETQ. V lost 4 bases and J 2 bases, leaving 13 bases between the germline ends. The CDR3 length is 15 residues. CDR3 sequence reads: CASSTGGGAYNEQFF. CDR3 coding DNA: TGCGCCAGCAGCACCGGCGGGGGCGCCTACAATGAGCAGTTCTTC. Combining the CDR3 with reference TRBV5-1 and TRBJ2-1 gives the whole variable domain KAGVTQTPRYLIKTRGQQVTLSCSPISGHRSVSWYQQTPGQGLQFLFEYFSETQRNKGNFPGRFSGRQFSNSRSEMNVSTLELGDSALYLCASSTGGGAYNEQFFGPGTRLTVL.

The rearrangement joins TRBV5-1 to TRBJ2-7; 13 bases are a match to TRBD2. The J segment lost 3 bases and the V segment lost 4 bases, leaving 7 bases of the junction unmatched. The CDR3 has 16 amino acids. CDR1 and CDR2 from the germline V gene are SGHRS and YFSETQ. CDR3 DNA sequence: TGCGCCAGCAGCGAGGGGACTAGCGGGGAGGGCTACGAGCAGTACTTC. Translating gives CASSEGTSGEGYEQYF.